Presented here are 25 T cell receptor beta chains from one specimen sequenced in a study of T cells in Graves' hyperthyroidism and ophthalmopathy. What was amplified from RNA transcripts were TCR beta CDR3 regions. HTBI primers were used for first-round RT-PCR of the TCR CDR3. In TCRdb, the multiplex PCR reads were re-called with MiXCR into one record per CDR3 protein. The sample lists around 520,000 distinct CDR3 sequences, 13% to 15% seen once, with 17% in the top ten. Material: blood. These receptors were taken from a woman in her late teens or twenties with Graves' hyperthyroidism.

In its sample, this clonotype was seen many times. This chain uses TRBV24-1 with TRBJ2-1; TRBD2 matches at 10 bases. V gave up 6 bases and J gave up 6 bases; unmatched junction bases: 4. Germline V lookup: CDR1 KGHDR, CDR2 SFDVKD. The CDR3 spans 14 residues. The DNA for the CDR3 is TGTGCCACCAGTAGAACTAGCGGGACCAATGAGCAGTTCTTC. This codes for CATSRTSGTNEQFF.

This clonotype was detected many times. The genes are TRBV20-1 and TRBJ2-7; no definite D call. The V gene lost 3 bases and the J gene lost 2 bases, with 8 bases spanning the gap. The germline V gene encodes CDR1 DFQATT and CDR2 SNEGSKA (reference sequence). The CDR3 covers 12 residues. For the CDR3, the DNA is TGCAGTGCTAGTTTTCGGGCCTACGAGCAGTACTTC. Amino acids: CSASFRAYEQYF.

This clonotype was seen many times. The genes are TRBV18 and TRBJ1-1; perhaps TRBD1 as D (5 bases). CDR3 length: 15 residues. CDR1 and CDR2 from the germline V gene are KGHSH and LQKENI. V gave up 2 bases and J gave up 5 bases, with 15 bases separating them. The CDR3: CASSPGLAGQTEAFF. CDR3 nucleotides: TGTGCCAGCTCACCAGGCCTGGCAGGGCAAACTGAAGCTTTCTTT.

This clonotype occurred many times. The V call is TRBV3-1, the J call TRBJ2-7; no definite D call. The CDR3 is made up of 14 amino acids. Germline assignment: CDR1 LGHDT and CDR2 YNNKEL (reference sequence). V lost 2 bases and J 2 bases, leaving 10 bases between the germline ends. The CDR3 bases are TGTGCCAGCAGCCAAAGCGACGGGCCCTACGAGCAGTACTTC. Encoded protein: CASSQSDGPYEQYF.

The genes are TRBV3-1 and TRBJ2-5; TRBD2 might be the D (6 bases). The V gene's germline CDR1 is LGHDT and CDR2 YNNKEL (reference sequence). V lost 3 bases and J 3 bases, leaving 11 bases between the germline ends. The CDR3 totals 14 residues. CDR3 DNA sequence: TGTGCCAGCAGCCACAGAAGGACTAAAGAGACCCAGTACTTC. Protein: CASSHRRTKETQYF.

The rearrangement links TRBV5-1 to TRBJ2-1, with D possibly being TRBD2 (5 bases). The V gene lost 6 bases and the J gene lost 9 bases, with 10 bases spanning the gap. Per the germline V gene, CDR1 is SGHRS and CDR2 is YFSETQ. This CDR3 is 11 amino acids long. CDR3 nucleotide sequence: TGCGCCAGCACCTCAGCGGCTGAGCAGTTCTTC. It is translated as CASTSAAEQFF.

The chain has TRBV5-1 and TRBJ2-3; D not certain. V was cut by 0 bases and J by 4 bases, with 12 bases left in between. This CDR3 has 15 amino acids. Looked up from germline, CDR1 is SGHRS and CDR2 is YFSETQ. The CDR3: CASSLARAPPDTQYF. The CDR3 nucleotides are TGCGCCAGCAGCTTGGCCAGAGCCCCTCCAGATACGCAGTATTTT.

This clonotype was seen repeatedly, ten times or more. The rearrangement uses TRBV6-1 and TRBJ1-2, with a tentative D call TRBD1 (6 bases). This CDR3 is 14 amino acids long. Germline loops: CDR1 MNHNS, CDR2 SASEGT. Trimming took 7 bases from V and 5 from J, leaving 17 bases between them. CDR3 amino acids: CASTTGRYRYGYTF. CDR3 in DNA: TGTGCCAGCACAACAGGGAGGTATCGATATGGCTACACCTTC.

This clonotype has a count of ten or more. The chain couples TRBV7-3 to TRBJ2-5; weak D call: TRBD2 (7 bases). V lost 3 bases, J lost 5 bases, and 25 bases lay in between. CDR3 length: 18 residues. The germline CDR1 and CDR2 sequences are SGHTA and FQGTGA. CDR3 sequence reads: CASSFRGGGIALRETQYF. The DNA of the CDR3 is TGTGCCAGCAGCTTTCGGGGAGGGGGTATCGCGCTTCGGGAGACCCAGTACTTC.

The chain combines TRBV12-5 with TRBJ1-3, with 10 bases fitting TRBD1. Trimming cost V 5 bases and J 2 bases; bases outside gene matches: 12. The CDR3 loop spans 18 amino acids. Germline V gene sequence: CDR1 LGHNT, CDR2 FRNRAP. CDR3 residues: CASGEPGQGILPGNTIYF. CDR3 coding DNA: TGTGCTAGTGGTGAACCGGGACAGGGGATTCTGCCTGGAAACACCATATATTTT.

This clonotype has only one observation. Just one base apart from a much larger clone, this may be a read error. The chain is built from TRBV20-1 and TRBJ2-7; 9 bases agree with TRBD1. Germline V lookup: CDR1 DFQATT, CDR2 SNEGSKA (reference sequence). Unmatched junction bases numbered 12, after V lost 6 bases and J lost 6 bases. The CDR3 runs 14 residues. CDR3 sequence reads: CSARPGQGISEQYV. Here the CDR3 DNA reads TGCAGTGCCAGGCCGGGACAGGGAATTTCCGAGCAGTACGTC.

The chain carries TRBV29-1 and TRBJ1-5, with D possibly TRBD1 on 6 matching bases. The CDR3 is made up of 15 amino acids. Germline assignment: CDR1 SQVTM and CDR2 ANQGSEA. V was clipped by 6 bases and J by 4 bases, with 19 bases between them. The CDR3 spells CSVLQGNEENQPQHF. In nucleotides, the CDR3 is TGCAGCGTATTACAGGGTAACGAGGAGAATCAGCCCCAGCATTTT.

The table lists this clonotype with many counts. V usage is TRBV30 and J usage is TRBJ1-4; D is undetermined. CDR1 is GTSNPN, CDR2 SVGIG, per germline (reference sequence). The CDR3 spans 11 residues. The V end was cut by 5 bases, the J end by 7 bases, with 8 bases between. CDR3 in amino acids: CAWGNSEKLFF. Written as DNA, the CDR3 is TGTGCCTGGGGAAACAGTGAAAAACTGTTTTTT. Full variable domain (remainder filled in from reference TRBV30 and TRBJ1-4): SQTIHQWPATLVQPVGSPLSLECTVEGTSNPNLYWYRQAAGRGLQLLFYSVGIGQISSEVPQNLSASRPQDRQFILSSKKLLLSDSGFYLCAWGNSEKLFFGSGTQLSVL.

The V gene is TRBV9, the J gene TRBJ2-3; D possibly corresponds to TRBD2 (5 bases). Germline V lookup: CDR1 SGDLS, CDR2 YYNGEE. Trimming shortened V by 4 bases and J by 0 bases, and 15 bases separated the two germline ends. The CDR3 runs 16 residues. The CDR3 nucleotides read TGTGCCAGCAGCCCGGTGGGAGCGGAGAGCACAGATACGCAGTATTTT. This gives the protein CASSPVGAESTDTQYF. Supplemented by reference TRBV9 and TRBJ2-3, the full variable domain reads DSGVTQTPKHLITATGQRVTLRCSPRSGDLSVYWYQQSLDQGLQFLIQYYNGEERAKGNILERFSAQQFPDLHSELNLSSLELGDSALYFCASSPVGAESTDTQYFGPGTRLTVL.

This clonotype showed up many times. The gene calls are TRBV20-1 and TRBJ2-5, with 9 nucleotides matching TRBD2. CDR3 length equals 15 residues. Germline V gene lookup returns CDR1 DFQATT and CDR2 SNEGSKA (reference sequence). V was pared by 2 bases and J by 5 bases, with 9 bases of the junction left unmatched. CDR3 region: CSARIAGEGQETQYF. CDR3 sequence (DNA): TGCAGTGCTAGAATAGCGGGAGAAGGCCAGGAGACCCAGTACTTC.

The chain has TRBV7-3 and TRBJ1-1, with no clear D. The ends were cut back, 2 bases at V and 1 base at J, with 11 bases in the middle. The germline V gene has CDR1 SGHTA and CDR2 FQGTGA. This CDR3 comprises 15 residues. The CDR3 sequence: CASSLFGVRNTEAFF. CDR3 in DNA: TGTGCCAGCAGCTTATTCGGCGTCAGGAACACTGAAGCTTTCTTT.

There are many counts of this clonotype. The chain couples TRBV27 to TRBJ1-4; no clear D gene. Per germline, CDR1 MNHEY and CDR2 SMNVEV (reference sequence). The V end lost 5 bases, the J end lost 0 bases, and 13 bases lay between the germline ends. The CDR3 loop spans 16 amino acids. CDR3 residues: CASSLRTLATNEKLFF. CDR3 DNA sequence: TGTGCCAGCAGTCTACGGACCTTAGCAACTAATGAAAAACTGTTTTTT.

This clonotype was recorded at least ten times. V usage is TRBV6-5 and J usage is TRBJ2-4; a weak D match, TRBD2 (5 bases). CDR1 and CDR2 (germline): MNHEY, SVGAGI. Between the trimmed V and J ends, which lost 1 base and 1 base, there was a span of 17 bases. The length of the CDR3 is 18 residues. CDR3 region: CASSYFRASSSAKNIQYF. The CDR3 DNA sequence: TGTGCCAGCAGTTACTTTCGGGCTTCTAGCTCGGCCAAAAACATTCAGTACTTC.

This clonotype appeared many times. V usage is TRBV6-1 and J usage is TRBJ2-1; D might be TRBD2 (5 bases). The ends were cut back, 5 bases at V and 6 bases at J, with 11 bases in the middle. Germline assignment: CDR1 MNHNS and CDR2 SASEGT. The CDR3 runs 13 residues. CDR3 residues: CASSSGFFNEQFF. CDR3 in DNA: TGTGCCAGCAGTTCGGGATTCTTCAATGAGCAGTTCTTC.

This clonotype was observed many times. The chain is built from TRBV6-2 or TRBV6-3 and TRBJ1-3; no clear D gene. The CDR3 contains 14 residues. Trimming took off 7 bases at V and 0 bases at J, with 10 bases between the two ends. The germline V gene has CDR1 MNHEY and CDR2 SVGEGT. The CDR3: CASTRRNSGNTIYF. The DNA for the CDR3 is TGTGCCAGCACCAGACGGAACTCTGGAAACACCATATATTTT.

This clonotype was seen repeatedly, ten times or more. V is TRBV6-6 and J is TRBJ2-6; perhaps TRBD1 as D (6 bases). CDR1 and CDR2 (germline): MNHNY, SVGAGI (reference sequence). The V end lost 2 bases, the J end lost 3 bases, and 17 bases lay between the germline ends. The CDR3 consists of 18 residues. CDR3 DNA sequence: TGTGCCAGCAGTTACACAGAAGGGGGTATTAGTGGGGCCAACGTCCTGACTTTC. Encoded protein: CASSYTEGGISGANVLTF.

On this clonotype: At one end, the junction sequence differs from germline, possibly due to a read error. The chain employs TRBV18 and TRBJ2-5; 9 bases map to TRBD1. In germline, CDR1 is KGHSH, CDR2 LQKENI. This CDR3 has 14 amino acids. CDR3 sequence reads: CANSPQGARETQYF. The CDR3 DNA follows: TGTGCCAACTCACCACAGGGGGCGAGGGAGACCCAGTACTTC. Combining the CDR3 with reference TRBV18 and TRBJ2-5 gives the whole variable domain NAGVMQNPRHLVRRRGQEARLRCSPMKGHSHVYWYRQLPEEGLKFMVYLQKENIIDESGMPKERFSAEFPKEGPSILRIQQVVRGDSAAYFCANSPQGARETQYFGPGTRLLVL.

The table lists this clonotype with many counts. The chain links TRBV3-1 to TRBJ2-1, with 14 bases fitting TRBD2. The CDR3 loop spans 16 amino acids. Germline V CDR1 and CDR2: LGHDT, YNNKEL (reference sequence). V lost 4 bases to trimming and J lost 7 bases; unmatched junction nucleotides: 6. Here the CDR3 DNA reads TGTGCCAGCAGCCGGAGACTAGCGGGAGGGTCGAATGAGCAGTTCTTC. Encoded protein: CASSRRLAGGSNEQFF.

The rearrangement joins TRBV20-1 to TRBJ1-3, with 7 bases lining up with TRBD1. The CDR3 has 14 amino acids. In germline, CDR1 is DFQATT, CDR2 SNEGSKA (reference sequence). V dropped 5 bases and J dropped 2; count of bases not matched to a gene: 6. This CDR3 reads CSAQRGTAGNTIYF. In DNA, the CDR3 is TGCAGTGCTCAAAGGGGGACAGCTGGAAACACCATATATTTT.

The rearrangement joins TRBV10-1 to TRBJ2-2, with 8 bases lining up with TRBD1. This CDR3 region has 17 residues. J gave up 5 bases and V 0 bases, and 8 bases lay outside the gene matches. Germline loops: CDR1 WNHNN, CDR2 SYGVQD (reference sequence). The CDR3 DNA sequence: TGCGCCAGCAGTGAGTCCGGCCAGGGGGCGAGAACCGGGGAGCTGTTTTTT. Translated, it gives CASSESGQGARTGELFF.